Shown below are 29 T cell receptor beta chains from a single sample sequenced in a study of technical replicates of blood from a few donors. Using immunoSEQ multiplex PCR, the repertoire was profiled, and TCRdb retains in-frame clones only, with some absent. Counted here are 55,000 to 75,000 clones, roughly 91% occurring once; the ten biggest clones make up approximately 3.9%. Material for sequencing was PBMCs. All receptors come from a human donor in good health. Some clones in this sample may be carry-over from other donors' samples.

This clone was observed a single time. DNA of the CDR3: TGTGCCAGTAGTAGGCAGGGACAGGGGGCCGGCTATGGCTACACCTTC. It encodes CASSRQGQGAGYGYTF. The J gene is TRBJ1-2, the V gene TRBV19; 12 bases fit TRBD1. The germline CDR1 and CDR2 sequences are LNHDA and SQIVND (reference sequence). The ends lost 4 bases at V and 4 bases at J; junction bases unmatched: 7. CDR3 length: 16 amino acids.

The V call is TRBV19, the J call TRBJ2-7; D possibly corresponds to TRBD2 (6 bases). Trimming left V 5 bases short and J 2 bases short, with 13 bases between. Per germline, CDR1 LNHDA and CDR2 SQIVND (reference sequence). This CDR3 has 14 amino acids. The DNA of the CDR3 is TGTGCCAGTAGTGAACTAGCAGATCCCTACGAGCAGTACTTC. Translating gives CASSELADPYEQYF.

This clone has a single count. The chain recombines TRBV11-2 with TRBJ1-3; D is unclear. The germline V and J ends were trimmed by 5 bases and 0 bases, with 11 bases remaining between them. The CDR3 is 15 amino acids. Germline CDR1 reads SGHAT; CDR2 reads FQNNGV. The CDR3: CASSARRDSGNTIYF. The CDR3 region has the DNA TGTGCCAGCAGCGCCCGACGGGACTCTGGAAACACCATATATTTT. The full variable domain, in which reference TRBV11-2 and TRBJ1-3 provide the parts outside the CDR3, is EAGVAQSPRYKIIEKRQSVAFWCNPISGHATLYWYQQILGQGPKLLIQFQNNGVVDDSQLPKDRFSAERLKGVDSTLKIQPAKLEDSAVYLCASSARRDSGNTIYFGEGSWLTVV.

Here the CDR3 DNA reads TGTGCCAGCAGCGCGGACAGGGAGGGCAATCAGCCCCAGCATTTT. Its translation is CASSADREGNQPQHF. The chain links TRBV9 to TRBJ1-5; 8 bases match TRBD1. The CDR3 contains 15 residues. The V gene end was trimmed by 3 bases and the J gene end by 2 bases; junction bases not matched to a gene: 4. CDR1 and CDR2 from the germline V gene are SGDLS and YYNGEE.

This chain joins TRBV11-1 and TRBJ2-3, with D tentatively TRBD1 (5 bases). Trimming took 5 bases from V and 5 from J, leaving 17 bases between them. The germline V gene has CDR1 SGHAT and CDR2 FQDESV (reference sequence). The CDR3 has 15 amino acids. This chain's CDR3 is CASSLQGNLEDTQYF. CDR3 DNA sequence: TGTGCCAGCAGCCTCCAGGGAAACCTAGAAGATACGCAGTATTTT.

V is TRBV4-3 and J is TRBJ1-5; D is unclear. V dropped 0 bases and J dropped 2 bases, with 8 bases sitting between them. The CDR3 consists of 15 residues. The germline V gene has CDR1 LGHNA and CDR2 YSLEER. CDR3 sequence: CASSQDLMGNQPQHF. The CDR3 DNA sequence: TGCGCCAGCAGCCAAGATCTAATGGGCAATCAGCCCCAGCATTTT.

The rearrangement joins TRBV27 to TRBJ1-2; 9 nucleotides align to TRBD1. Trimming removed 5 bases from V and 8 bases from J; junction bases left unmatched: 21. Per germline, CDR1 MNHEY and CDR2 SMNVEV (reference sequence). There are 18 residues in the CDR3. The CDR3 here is CASSDTWDRAHPIFGYTF. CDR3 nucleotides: TGTGCCAGCAGTGATACCTGGGACAGGGCACATCCCATCTTCGGCTACACCTTC.

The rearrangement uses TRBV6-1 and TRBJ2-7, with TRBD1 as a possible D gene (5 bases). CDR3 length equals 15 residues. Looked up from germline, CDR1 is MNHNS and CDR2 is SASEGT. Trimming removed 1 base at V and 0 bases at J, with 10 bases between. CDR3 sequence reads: CASSEVGASSYEQYF. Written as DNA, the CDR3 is TGTGCCAGCAGTGAAGTAGGGGCTTCCTCCTACGAGCAGTACTTC.

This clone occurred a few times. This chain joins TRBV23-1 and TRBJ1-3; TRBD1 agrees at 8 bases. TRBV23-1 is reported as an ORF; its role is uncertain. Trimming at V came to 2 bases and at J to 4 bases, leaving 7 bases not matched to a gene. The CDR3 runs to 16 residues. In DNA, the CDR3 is TGCGCCAGCAGTCAACGGGACAGGAGTACGGGAAACACCATATATTTT. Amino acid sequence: CASSQRDRSTGNTIYF.

The CDR3 is CASSSTRELYGYTF. The CDR3 bases are TGTGCCAGCTCATCAACCCGGGAGCTCTATGGCTACACCTTC. The chain recombines TRBV18 with TRBJ1-2; D is unclear. Deletions cut 5 bases from V and 4 bases from J, with 14 bases between. This CDR3 region has 14 residues. Germline assignment: CDR1 KGHSH and CDR2 LQKENI.

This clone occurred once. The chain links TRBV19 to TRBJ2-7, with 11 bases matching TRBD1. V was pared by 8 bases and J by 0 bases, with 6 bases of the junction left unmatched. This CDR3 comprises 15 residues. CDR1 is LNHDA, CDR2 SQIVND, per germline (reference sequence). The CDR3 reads CASRIGTGGSYEQYF. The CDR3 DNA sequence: TGTGCCAGTCGGATCGGGACAGGGGGCTCCTACGAGCAGTACTTC.

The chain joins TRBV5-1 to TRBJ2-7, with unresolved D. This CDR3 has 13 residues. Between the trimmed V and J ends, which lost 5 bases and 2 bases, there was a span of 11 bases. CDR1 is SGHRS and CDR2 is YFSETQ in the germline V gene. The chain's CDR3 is CASSLLPPYEQYF. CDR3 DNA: TGCGCCAGCAGTTTACTCCCCCCCTACGAGCAGTACTTC.

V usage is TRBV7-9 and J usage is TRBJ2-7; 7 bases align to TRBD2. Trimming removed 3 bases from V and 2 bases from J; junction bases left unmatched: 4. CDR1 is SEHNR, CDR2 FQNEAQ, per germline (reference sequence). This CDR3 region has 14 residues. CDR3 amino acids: CASSFYGGTYEQYF. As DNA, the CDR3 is TGTGCCAGCAGCTTCTACGGGGGGACCTACGAGCAGTACTTC.

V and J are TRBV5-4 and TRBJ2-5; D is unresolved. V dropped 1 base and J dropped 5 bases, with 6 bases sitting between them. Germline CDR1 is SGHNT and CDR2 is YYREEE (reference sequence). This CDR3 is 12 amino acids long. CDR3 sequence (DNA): TGTGCCAGCAGCTTGAGTACTGAGACCCAGTACTTC. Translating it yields CASSLSTETQYF.

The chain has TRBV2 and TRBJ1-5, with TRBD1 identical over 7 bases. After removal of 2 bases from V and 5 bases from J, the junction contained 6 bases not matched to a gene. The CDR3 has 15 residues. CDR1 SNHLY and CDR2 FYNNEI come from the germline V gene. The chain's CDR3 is CASSEQTTGYQPQHF. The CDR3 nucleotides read TGTGCCAGCAGTGAACAGACGACAGGGTATCAGCCCCAGCATTTT.

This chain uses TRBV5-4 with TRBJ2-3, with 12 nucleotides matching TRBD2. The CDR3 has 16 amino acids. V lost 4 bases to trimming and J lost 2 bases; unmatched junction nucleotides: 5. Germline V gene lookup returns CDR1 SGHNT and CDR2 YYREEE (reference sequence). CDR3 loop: CASSHGLAGNTDTQYF. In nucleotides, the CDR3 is TGTGCCAGCAGCCACGGACTAGCGGGGAACACAGATACGCAGTATTTT.

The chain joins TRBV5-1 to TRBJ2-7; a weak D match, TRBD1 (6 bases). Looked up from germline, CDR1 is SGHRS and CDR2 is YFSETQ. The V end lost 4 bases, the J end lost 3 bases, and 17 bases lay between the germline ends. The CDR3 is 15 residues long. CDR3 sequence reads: CASSAPRDNHYEQYF. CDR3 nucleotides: TGCGCCAGCAGCGCGCCCCGGGACAACCACTACGAGCAGTACTTC.

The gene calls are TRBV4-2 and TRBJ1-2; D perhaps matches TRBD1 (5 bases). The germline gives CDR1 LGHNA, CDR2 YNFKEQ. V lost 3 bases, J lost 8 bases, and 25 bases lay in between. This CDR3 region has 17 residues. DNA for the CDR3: TGTGCCAGCAGCCAGGCCACGGGGGGGAAGGAGACCTTGGGCTACACCTTC. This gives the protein CASSQATGGKETLGYTF.

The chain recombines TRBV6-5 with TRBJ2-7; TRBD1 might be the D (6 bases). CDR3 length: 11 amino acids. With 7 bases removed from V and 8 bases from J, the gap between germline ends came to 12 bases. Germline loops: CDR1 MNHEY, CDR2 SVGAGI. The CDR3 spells CASNQGTQQYF. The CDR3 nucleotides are TGTGCCAGCAACCAGGGGACCCAGCAGTACTTC.

The CDR3 spells CAGSGQGLTDTQYF. The CDR3 bases are TGTGCCGGATCGGGACAGGGGTTGACAGATACGCAGTATTTT. The rearrangement uses TRBV6-1 and TRBJ2-3; 10 positions agree with TRBD1. The trim removed 11 bases at V and 3 bases at J, leaving 8 bases unmatched. CDR1 MNHNS and CDR2 SASEGT come from the germline V gene. The CDR3 spans 14 residues.

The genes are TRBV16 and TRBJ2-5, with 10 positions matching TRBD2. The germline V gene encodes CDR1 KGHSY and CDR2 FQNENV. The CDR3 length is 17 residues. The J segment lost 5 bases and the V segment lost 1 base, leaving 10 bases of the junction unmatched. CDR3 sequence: CASSQWSPSGRWETQYF. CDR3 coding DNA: TGTGCCAGCAGCCAATGGAGTCCTAGCGGGAGATGGGAGACCCAGTACTTC.

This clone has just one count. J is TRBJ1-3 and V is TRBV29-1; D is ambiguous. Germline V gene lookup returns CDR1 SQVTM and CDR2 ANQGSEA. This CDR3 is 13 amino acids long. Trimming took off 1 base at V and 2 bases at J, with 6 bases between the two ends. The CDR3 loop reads CSVEGGTGNTIYF. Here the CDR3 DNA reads TGCAGCGTTGAAGGAGGGACTGGAAACACCATATATTTT.

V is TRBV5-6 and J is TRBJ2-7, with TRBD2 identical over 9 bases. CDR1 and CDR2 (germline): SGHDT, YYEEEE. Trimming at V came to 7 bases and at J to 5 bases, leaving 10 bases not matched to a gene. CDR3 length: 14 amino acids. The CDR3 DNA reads TGTGCCAGCGCCGCGGCGGGAGGGCCCCACGAGCAGTACTTC. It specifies CASAAAGGPHEQYF.

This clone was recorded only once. The CDR3: CASSQPGPSTDTQYF. CDR3 coding DNA: TGTGCCAGCAGCCAACCAGGGCCCAGCACAGATACGCAGTATTTT. The rearrangement uses TRBV7-9 and TRBJ2-3; D is perhaps TRBD1 (5 bases). Germline assignment: CDR1 SEHNR and CDR2 FQNEAQ (reference sequence). The CDR3 length is 15 residues. V lost 5 bases to trimming and J lost 0 bases, with 12 bases between them.

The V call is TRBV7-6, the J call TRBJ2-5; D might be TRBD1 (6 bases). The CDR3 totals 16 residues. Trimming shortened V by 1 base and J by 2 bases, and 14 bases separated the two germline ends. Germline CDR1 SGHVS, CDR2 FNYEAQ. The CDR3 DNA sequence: TGTGCCAGCAGCTTAGTGCCAGGGGCCAATCAAGAGACCCAGTACTTC. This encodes CASSLVPGANQETQYF.

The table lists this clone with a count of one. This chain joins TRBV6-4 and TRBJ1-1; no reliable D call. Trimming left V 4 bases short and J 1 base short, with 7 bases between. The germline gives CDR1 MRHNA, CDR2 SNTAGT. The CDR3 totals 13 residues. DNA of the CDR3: TGTGCCAGCAGTGTTTACAGGAACACTGAAGCTTTCTTT. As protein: CASSVYRNTEAFF.

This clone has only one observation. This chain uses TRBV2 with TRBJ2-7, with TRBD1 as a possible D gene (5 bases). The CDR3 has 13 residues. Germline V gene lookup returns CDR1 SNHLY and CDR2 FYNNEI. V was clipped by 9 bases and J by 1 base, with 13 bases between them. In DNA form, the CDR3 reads TGTGCCAGTGCTCCGAGACAGTCCTACGAGCAGTACTTC. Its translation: CASAPRQSYEQYF.

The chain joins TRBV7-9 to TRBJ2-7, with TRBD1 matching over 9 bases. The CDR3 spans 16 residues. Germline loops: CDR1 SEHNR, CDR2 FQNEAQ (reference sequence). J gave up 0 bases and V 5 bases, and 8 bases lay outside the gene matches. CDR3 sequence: CASSENRGLSSYEQYF. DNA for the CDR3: TGTGCCAGCAGCGAAAACAGGGGGCTTAGCTCCTACGAGCAGTACTTC.

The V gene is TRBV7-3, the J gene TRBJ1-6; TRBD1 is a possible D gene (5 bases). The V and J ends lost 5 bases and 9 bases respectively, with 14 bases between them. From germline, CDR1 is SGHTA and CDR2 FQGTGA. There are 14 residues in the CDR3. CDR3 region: CASSPGGGGSPLHF. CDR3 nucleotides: TGTGCCAGCAGCCCCGGTGGGGGAGGTTCACCCCTCCACTTT.